This is a list of T cell receptor beta chains from one sample in a study of cytomegalovirus exposure and HLA in healthy donors. TCRdb keeps only in-frame clones here, not all; method: immunoSEQ multiplex PCR. The table records around 140,000 clones, 70% to 85% of them present only once. Specimen: PBMCs. Receptor source: a female donor in good health and CMV-seronegative. Both conserved end residues are part of each CDR3.

j_call | v_call | cdr3_aa
TRBJ2-1 | TRBV11-2 | CASSLHYEVFF
TRBJ2-7 | TRBV30 | CAWGRGPGEQYF
TRBJ2-7 | TRBV4-3 | CASSQRAGGLEQYF
TRBJ1-2 | TRBV27 | CASSSHRGNHYGYTF
TRBJ2-3 | TRBV5-4 | CASSGPGAITDTQYF
TRBJ1-1 | TRBV18 | CASSPGQGNTEAFF
TRBJ2-5 | TRBV7-2 | CASSLLGAGGRETQYF
TRBJ2-3 | TRBV4-3 | CASSLPPGGRDTQYF
TRBJ1-1 | TRBV19 | CASSIGGLAEAFF
TRBJ2-1 | TRBV5-1 | CASSLASYGNEQFF
TRBJ1-3 | TRBV7-6 | CASRPGTGGELSGNTIYF
TRBJ2-1 | TRBV30 | CAWGLGGADNEQFF
TRBJ1-2 | TRBV27 | CASRLTGSNYGYTF
TRBJ2-7 | TRBV11-3 | CASSPGTHTYEQYF
TRBJ2-6 | TRBV5-4 | CASSPTGGTGGANVLTF
TRBJ2-7 | TRBV9 | CASSVGASSYEQYF
TRBJ2-4 | TRBV27 | CASSLAGAGNIQYF
TRBJ2-7 | TRBV2 | CASSAIWRDYEQYF
TRBJ2-7 | TRBV14 | CASSQDNLSYEQYF
TRBJ2-2 | TRBV9 | CASSPLYPRRGTGELFF
TRBJ2-2 | TRBV9 | CASSVVSGELFF
TRBJ2-3 | TRBV2 | CASSSGTDTQYF
TRBJ2-1 | TRBV27 | CASSLFWAHEQFF